This is a list of T cell receptor beta chains from one sample in a study of T cell responses to AZD1222 COVID-19 vaccine. Sequencing used immunoSEQ multiplex PCR; TCRdb keeps in-frame clones, though not all of them. In the table there are 150,000 or so clones, about 88% of which are singletons. The sample here was peripheral blood, taken on day 0 of AZD1222 vaccination. The receptor source for this set is an adult in good health. Both conserved end residues are part of each CDR3. Each record gives: D gene, clone size, V gene, J gene, CDR3 length, CDR3 DNA, CDR3 protein. The D gene is left open where the match is weak. Some rows have no size entry. The others give once, few or many, or a class for an expanded clone.

NA	NA	TRBV2	TRBJ1-2	15	TGTGCCAGCAGCGCCGTATTTACAGGGTCCTATGGCTACACCTTC	CASSAVFTGSYGYTF
NA	once	TRBV18	TRBJ1-5	14	TGTGCCAGCTCACCAGTCTCAGGCAATCAGCCCCAGCATTTT	CASSPVSGNQPQHF
TRBD1	NA	TRBV11-3	TRBJ2-7	15	TGTGCCAGCAGCTTCGCTGGACAGGGGGCGGACGAGCAGTACTTC	CASSFAGQGADEQYF
NA	NA	TRBV10-3	TRBJ2-4	14	TGTGCCATCAGTGAGTCGGGTGCCAAAAACATTCAGTACTTC	CAISESGAKNIQYF
TRBD2	NA	TRBV5-1	TRBJ2-3	15	TGCGCCAGCAGCTTGGTTGCGGGAGTATCAGATACGCAGTATTTT	CASSLVAGVSDTQYF
NA	NA	TRBV11-1	TRBJ1-1	10	TGTGCCAGCAGCAACACTGAAGCTTTCTTT	CASSNTEAFF
TRBD2	NA	TRBV6-4	TRBJ2-3	16	TGTGCCAGCAGCCTTCGGAGCGGGAAGATCACAGATACGCAGTATTTT	CASSLRSGKITDTQYF
TRBD2	NA	TRBV7-8	TRBJ2-3	17	TGTGCCAGCAGCTCATCCCGACTAGCGGGAAACACAGATACGCAGTATTTT	CASSSSRLAGNTDTQYF
NA	NA	TRBV10-3	TRBJ1-1	17	TGTGCCATCAGTGGATCCCGGGACGGTGACCGGAACACTGAAGCTTTCTTT	CAISGSRDGDRNTEAFF
NA	NA	TRBV7-2	TRBJ2-1	13	TGTGCCAGCAGCTTATTTGCTCGCGATGAGCAGTTCTTC	CASSLFARDEQFF
NA	NA	TRBV7-2	TRBJ2-5	14	TGTGCCAGCAGCTTACAGGGGATTGGCGAGACCCAGTACTTC	CASSLQGIGETQYF
TRBD1	NA	TRBV4-1	TRBJ2-7	16	TGCGCCAGCAGCCTCCCCCGACAGGGGGAGTCCTACGAGCAGTACTTC	CASSLPRQGESYEQYF
NA	NA	TRBV18	TRBJ1-1	16	TGTGCCAGCTCACCACTACAGGGAGGAGGGAACACTGAAGCTTTCTTT	CASSPLQGGGNTEAFF
TRBD2	once	TRBV6-2/TRBV6-3	TRBJ2-5	16	TGTGCCAGCAGCCGCCCCGGGACTAGCGCCAGGGAGACCCAGTACTTC	CASSRPGTSARETQYF
TRBD2	NA	TRBV5-4	TRBJ2-7	15	TGTGCCAGCAGCCCGGGGGGGACGAGGGGATACGAGCAGTACTTC	CASSPGGTRGYEQYF
NA	NA	TRBV5-4	TRBJ2-2	17	TGTGCCAGCAGCTTGGCTCAAGGGACACACAACACCGGGGAGCTGTTTTTT	CASSLAQGTHNTGELFF
NA	NA	TRBV1	TRBJ1-1	16	TGCACCAGCAGCCCCCAGGGGCGAGGGGTCCTCACTGAAGCTTTCTTT	CTSSPQGRGVLTEAFF
NA	NA	TRBV5-6	TRBJ1-1	16	TGTGCCAGCAGCGACGGAACCTTACAGGGAGGGGCTGAAGCTTTCTTT	CASSDGTLQGGAEAFF
TRBD2	NA	TRBV4-2	TRBJ2-3	16	TGTGCCAGCAGCGACCAGACTAGCGGGAGTTCCGATACGCAGTATTTT	CASSDQTSGSSDTQYF
NA	NA	TRBV6-5	TRBJ1-5	12	TGTGCCAGCAGGGCAGGGGATCAGCCCCAGCATTTT	CASRAGDQPQHF
NA	once	TRBV15	TRBJ2-3	15	TGTGCCACCAGCAAGACTGAACTTAGCACAGATACGCAGTATTTT	CATSKTELSTDTQYF
NA	NA	TRBV21-1	TRBJ2-7	21	TGTGCCAGCAGCACCAGAACCCTAACTAGCGGGAGTCGGACCCCCTACTACGAGCAGTACTTC	CASSTRTLTSGSRTPYYEQYF
NA	once	TRBV7-2	TRBJ1-1	13	TGTGCCAGCAGCCCAGGTCGGAACACTGAAGCTTTCTTT	CASSPGRNTEAFF
NA	NA	TRBV28	TRBJ1-4	16	TGTGCCAGCAGCCCGTTGAGGCTCCGGGGGAATGAAAAACTGTTTTTT	CASSPLRLRGNEKLFF